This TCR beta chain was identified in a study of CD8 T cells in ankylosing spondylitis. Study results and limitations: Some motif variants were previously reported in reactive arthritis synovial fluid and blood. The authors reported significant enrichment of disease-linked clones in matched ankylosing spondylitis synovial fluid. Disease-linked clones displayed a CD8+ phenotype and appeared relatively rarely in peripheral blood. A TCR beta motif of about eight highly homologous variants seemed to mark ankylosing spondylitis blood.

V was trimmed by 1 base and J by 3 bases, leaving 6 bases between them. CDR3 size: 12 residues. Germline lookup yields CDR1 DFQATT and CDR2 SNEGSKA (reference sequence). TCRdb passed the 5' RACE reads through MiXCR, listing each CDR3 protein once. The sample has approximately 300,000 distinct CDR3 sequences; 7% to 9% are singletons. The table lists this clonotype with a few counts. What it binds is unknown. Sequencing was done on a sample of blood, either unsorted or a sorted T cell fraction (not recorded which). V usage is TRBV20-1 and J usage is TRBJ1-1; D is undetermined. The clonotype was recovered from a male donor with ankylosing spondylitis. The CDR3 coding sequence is TGCAGTGCTAGAGGCCCGGACACTGAAGCTTTCTTT. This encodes CSARGPDTEAFF.